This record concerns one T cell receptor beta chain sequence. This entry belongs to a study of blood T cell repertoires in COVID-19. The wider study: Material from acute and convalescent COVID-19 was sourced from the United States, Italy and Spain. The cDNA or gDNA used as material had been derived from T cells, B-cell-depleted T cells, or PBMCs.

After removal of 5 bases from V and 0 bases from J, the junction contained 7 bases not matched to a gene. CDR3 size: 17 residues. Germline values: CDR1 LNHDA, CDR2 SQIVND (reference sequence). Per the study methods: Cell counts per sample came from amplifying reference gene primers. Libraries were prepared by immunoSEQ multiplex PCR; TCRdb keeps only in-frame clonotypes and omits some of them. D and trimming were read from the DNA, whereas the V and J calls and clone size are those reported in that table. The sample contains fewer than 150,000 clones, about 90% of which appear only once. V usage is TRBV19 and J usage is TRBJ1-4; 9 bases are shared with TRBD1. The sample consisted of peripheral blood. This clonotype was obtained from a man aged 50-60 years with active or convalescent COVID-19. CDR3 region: CASSPIDRGTTNEKLFF. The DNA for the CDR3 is TGTGCCAGTAGTCCCATCGACAGGGGGACAACTAATGAAAAACTGTTTTTT.